This T cell receptor beta chain was documented in a study of CD8 T cells in Susac syndrome. In the case of this clonotype: What it binds is unknown.

The CDR3 covers 18 residues. Trimming removed 2 bases at V and 0 bases at J, with 18 bases between. Looked up from germline, CDR1 is SGHAT and CDR2 is FQNNGV. The patients who served as multiple sclerosis controls were treatment-naive and had stable or active relapsing-remitting disease that fulfilled the revised McDonald criteria. Findings and caveats of the study: In its TCR sequencing and HLA analysis, the study acknowledged that the number of individuals was relatively small.

After extraction with the RNeasy kit, 0.5 to 1 ug of the RNA was reverse transcribed using random hexamers. Amplification of TCR beta CDR3 by immunoSEQ multiplex PCR spanned 54 Vbeta and 13 Jbeta. TCRdb ran MiXCR on the immunoSEQ multiplex PCR reads and lists one entry per CDR3 protein. This table holds about 250,000 distinct CDR3 sequences, approximately 92% found once. The chain has TRBV11-2 and TRBJ2-3; D may be TRBD1 (5 bases). The clonotype was recovered from a human donor with multiple sclerosis. Sequencing used CD4+ T cells from PBMCs. The chain's CDR3 is CASSLRPGLMPSTDTQYF. In nucleotides, the CDR3 is TGTGCCAGCAGCTTAAGGCCAGGGCTAATGCCTAGCACAGATACGCAGTATTTT. The full variable domain, completed using reference TRBV11-2 and TRBJ2-3, is EAGVAQSPRYKIIEKRQSVAFWCNPISGHATLYWYQQILGQGPKLLIQFQNNGVVDDSQLPKDRFSAERLKGVDSTLKIQPAKLEDSAVYLCASSLRPGLMPSTDTQYFGPGTRLTVL.